The clone carrying this TCR beta chain has a handful of counts. Its target is not known. The data were obtained in a study of cytomegalovirus exposure and HLA in healthy donors. PCR employed 60 Vbeta and 13 Jbeta primers. Profiling relied on immunoSEQ multiplex PCR, and the TCRdb table lists in-frame clones only, not all of them. This sample carries tens of thousands of clones, about 63% of them seen once, and the ten largest clones take 20% to 25%. With 5 bases clipped from V and 7 bases from J, the junction kept 4 bases outside the gene matches. This CDR3 spans 12 amino acids. The germline CDR1 and CDR2 sequences are MNHNS and SASEGT. Study results and caveats: Relative to equally common others, HLA-associated TCR beta chains showed greater clonal expansion in a later analysis. Excluded were some V segments that proved indistinguishable, including TRBV6-2 and TRBV6-3. Most TCR beta V segments were productive about 87% or about 30% of the time in an earlier analysis.

This TCR was sampled from a middle-aged man in good health and CMV-seropositive. The chain employs TRBV6-1 and TRBJ1-2, with TRBD1 identical over 7 bases. Sequenced sample: PBMCs. DNA of the CDR3: TGTGCCAGCAGTCCCGACAGGGCTGGCTACACCTTC. It is translated as CASSPDRAGYTF.